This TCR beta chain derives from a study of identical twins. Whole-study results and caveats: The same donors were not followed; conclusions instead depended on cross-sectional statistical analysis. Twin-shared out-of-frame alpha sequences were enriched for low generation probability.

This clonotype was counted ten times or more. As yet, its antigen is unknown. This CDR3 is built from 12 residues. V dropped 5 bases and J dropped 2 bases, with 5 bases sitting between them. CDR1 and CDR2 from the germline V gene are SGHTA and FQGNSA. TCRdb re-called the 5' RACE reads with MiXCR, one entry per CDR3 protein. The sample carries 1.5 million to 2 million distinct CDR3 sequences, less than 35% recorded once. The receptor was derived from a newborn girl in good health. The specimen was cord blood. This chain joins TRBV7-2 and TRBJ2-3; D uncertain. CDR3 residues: CASSQYTDTQYF. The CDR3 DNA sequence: TGTGCCAGCAGCCAATACACAGATACGCAGTATTTT. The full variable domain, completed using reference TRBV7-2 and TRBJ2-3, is GAGVSQSPSNKVTEKGKDVELRCDPISGHTALYWYRQSLGQGLEFLIYFQGNSAPDKSGLPSDRFSAERTGGSVSTLTIQRTQQEDSAVYLCASSQYTDTQYFGPGTRLTVL.